This TCR beta chain was documented in a study of radiation and T cells in renal cell carcinoma. As regards this clone: Its antigen is undetermined.

The CDR3 length is 15 residues. In germline, CDR1 is SGDLS, CDR2 YYNGEE. J gave up 7 bases and V 6 bases, and 15 bases lay outside the gene matches. The protocol was immunoSEQ multiplex PCR, while the TCRdb copy is restricted to in-frame clones and leaves out a portion. Of about 140,000 clones listed, over 65% are singletons. Sample time point: baseline pretreatment blood. Treatment here: 15 Gy SBRT to primary tumor, nephrectomy 4 weeks later. Clear cell pathology was present in this patient's renal cell carcinoma. Study outcomes and limitations: Pretreatment tumor biopsies were lacking, so baseline clonotypes are unknown.

Sample: blood, taken from a patient whose treatment included radiotherapy and nephrectomy. This clonotype was obtained from a woman aged 45-65 years with renal cell carcinoma. The rearrangement uses TRBV9 and TRBJ1-2; 7 nucleotides align to TRBD1. As DNA, the CDR3 is TGTGCCAGCACAGCGGCCGCGTACAGGGGAAGTGGCTACACCTTC. As protein: CASTAAAYRGSGYTF. The full variable domain, completed using reference TRBV9 and TRBJ1-2, is DSGVTQTPKHLITATGQRVTLRCSPRSGDLSVYWYQQSLDQGLQFLIQYYNGEERAKGNILERFSAQQFPDLHSELNLSSLELGDSALYFCASTAAAYRGSGYTFGSGTRLTVV.